What follows is one T cell receptor beta chain and its context. This clone occurred a few times. The antigen it binds to is not known. Base qualities are not recorded, but no much larger clone differs from it by a single base. These data belong to a study of OX40 agonist ivuxolimab in advanced cancers. For the study in its entirety: Ivuxolimab was a fully human IgG2 agonistic monoclonal antibody targeting the costimulatory receptor OX40 (CD134). Intravenous ivuxolimab was administered to patients every 2 weeks at six dose levels: 0.01, 0.1, 0.3, 1.5, 3 and 10 mg/kg. Of the roughly 53 patients in dose escalation, 19 had hepatocellular carcinoma, about 15 had melanoma, 9 had renal cell carcinoma and 9 had head and neck cancer. A male proportion of nearly 85% and a mean age of approximately 61 years, ranging from about 23 to 79, were recorded for the dose-escalation cohort. Prior anti-PD-1, anti-PD-L1 or anti-CTLA-4 therapy was permitted, and checkpoint inhibitors had been received by roughly 42% of dose-escalation patients. Partial responses occurred in three dose-escalation patients: two with cutaneous melanoma and one with hepatocellular carcinoma. The purpose of peripheral TCRbeta sequencing was to test whether ivuxolimab changed TCR sequence diversity and led to clonal T-cell expansion. The paper covers the monotherapy dose-escalation part of the phase I ivuxolimab trial, which included N of about 50 patients.

For sequencing of the TCRbeta CDR3 region, genomic DNA was extracted from the sorted cells. The immunoSEQ Assay was used for sequencing of TCRbeta CDR3 regions. Drawn from immuneACCESS, this table holds only the in-frame rearrangements with V and J called that TCRdb kept. Clones are partly lost; checked studies trace under half to an unresolved V gene and leave the rest unexplained. The sample contains tens of thousands of clones, more than 65% of them found a single time. The ten largest clonotypes hold roughly 6.3% of the sample. V was cut back by 4 bases and J by 5 bases, leaving a gap of 18 bases between them. CDR3 length: 15 amino acids, cysteine to phenylalanine. Left in the record is the CDR3 DNA by itself, 45 bases read in frame from the first base. CDR1 and CDR2, looked up from the germline V gene (reference sequence), are SGHNT and YYREEE. The paper's findings and limits, for the study overall: Low levels of normalized T-cell clonal expansion were also seen in some patients who did not respond. In the 0.1-3.0 mg/kg groups, partial responders were among the patients with the lowest normalized peripheral clonal expansion, particularly in CD8+ T cells. At doses from 0.1 to 3.0 mg/kg, clonal expansion was seen in both CD4+ and CD8+ blood T cells between baseline and week 6. The antigen specificity of the clonally expanded peripheral T cells was not determined. On average, CD8+ T cells showed more expanded clones than CD4+ T cells after ivuxolimab.

Patients with a history of autoimmune disease or receiving systemic immunosuppression were excluded from the trial. Peripheral blood for TCR sequencing was collected from all dose cohorts at baseline, on cycle 4 day 1, and on cycle 7 day 1. Samples were obtained from an open-label, multicenter, first-in-human phase I dose-escalation trial of ivuxolimab. Adults with locally advanced or metastatic melanoma, renal cell, hepatocellular, or head and neck squamous cell carcinoma were enrolled in the trial. Before TCR sequencing, CD4+ T cells and CD8+ T cells were sorted from peripheral blood as separate populations.

The origin of this receptor is an adult with an advanced solid tumor such as melanoma, head and neck, liver or kidney cancer. This sequence uses TRBV5-4 and TRBJ1-2; TRBD1 is a weak D gene call, 5 bases matching. Material: CD4+ or CD8+ T cells sorted from blood, obtained in a trial of the OX40 agonist ivuxolimab. The encoded CDR3 is CASSGTERGYYGYTF. DNA sequence: TGTGCCAGCAGCGGGACCGAAAGGGGCTATTATGGCTACACCTTC.